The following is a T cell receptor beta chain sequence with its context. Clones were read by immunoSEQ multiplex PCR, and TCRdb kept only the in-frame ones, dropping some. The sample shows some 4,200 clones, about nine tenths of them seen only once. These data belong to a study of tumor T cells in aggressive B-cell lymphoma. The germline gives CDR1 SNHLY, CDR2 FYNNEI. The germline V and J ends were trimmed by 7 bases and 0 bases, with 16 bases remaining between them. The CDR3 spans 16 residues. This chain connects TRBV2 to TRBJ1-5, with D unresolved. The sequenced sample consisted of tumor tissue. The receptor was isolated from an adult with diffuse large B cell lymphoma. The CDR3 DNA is TGTGCCAGCATGAGGGAACAGACGTATAGCAATCAGCCCCAGCATTTT. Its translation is CASMREQTYSNQPQHF.